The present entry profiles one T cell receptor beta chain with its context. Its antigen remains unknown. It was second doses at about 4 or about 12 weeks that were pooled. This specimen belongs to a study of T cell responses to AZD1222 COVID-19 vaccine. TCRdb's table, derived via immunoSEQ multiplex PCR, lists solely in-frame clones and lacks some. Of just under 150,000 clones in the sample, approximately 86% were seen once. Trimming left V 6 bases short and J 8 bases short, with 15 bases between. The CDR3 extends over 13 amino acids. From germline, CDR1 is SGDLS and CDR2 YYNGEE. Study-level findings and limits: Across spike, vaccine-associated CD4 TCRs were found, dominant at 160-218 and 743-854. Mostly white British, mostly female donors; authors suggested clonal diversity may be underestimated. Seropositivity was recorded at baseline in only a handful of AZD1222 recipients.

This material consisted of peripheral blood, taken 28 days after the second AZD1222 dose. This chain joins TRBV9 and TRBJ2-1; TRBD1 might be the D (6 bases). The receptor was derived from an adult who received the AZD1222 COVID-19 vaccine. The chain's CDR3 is CASNIGWGHEQFF. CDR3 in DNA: TGTGCCAGCAACATAGGTTGGGGGCATGAGCAGTTCTTC.